The present entry profiles one T cell receptor beta chain with its context. Its antigen is unidentified. These data originate in a study of CD8+ T cells in alopecia areata. Background on the study: The drug, oral tofacitinib, was given to treated patients at 5 to 10 mg twice daily.

Specified treatment: oral pan-JAK inhibitor, 5-10 mg twice daily. Peripheral blood and lesional scalp punch biopsies were taken from alopecia areata patients. Reverse transcribed after extraction, RNA yielded cDNA as the sequencing template. Libraries were prepared by immunoSEQ multiplex PCR; TCRdb keeps only in-frame clonotypes and omits some of them. The table shows 150,000 to 200,000 clones, with roughly 60% occurring only once. CDR1 and CDR2 from the germline V gene are SGHNT and YYREEE (reference sequence). Between the trimmed V and J ends, which lost 0 bases and 4 bases, there was a span of 16 bases. This CDR3 contains 16 residues. General observations from the study: Clonality was higher in lesional than normal scalp, especially in alopecia totalis/universalis.

This TCR derives from a human donor with alopecia areata. The V and J genes are TRBV5-4 and TRBJ1-2, with D tentatively TRBD1 (6 bases). Sequencing used CD4+ T cells sorted from blood, obtained at week 24, from a patient treated with tofacitinib. The CDR3 nucleotides are TGTGCCAGCAGCTTGGGACAGGCTCAAATTGGCTATGGCTACACCTTC. This sequence encodes CASSLGQAQIGYGYTF.